A selection of T cell receptor beta chains follows, all from one sample in a study of blood T cell repertoires in COVID-19. The table came from immunoSEQ multiplex PCR; TCRdb's copy has only in-frame clones and leaves some out. The table has more than 150,000 clones, about 86% seen once. Sequencing input: peripheral blood. Receptors originate from a man between 65 and 85 years old with active or convalescent COVID-19. The CDR3 runs from the conserved cysteine through the conserved F or W. The D gene is left open where the match is weak. Only part of the rows carry a size: once, few, many, or a class if the clone is expanded.

j_gene,d_gene,v_gene,abundance,CDR3aa,CDR3nt
TRBJ1-4,TRBD1,TRBV7-8,once,CASSVDREVEKLFF,TGTGCCAGCAGCGTGGACAGGGAAGTTGAAAAACTGTTTTTT
TRBJ2-1,.,TRBV6-2/TRBV6-3,.,CASSPRPGEQFF,TGTGCCAGCAGTCCCCGGCCGGGTGAGCAGTTCTTC
TRBJ1-3,.,TRBV7-2,few,CASSLGAPSGNTIYF,TGTGCCAGCAGCTTGGGGGCCCCCTCTGGAAACACCATATATTTT
TRBJ1-1,.,TRBV4-3,.,CASSEQPLNTEAFF,TGCGCCAGCAGCGAACAACCCTTGAACACTGAAGCTTTCTTT
TRBJ1-2,TRBD1,TRBV28,.,CASSLQQGSNYGYTF,TGTGCCAGCAGTCTCCAACAGGGGTCTAACTATGGCTACACCTTC
TRBJ2-7,TRBD1,TRBV5-4,.,CASSLAGTGTNEQYF,TGTGCCAGCAGCTTGGCCGGGACAGGGACCAACGAGCAGTACTTC
TRBJ2-1,TRBD1,TRBV6-2/TRBV6-3,.,CASSYGTGGYNEQFF,TGTGCCAGCAGTTATGGGACAGGGGGCTACAATGAGCAGTTCTTC
TRBJ1-5,TRBD1,TRBV27,.,CASSLSILRGTNQPQHF,TGTGCCAGCAGTTTATCGATTCTCAGGGGGACCAATCAGCCCCAGCATTTT
TRBJ1-1,.,TRBV12-3/TRBV12-4,.,CASSLSGGLGAFF,TGTGCCAGCAGTTTGTCAGGAGGTTTAGGAGCTTTCTTT
TRBJ2-7,TRBD1,TRBV13,.,CASSFPGTGSGEQYF,TGTGCCAGCAGCTTCCCCGGGACAGGGTCTGGCGAGCAGTACTTC
TRBJ1-2,TRBD1,TRBV28,.,CASSPPGQGTEVYGYTF,TGTGCCAGCAGCCCTCCCGGACAGGGAACGGAAGTCTATGGCTACACCTTC
TRBJ2-1,.,TRBV2,once,CASSAETSSYNEQFF,TGTGCCAGCAGTGCTGAGACTAGCTCCTACAATGAGCAGTTCTTC
TRBJ2-3,.,TRBV27,.,CASSSGLAQQYF,TGTGCCAGCAGTTCCGGACTGGCGCAGCAGTATTTT
TRBJ1-6,.,TRBV27,.,CASSLPYSPLHF,TGTGCCAGCAGTTTACCGTATTCACCCCTCCACTTT
TRBJ1-1,.,TRBV12-3/TRBV12-4,.,CASSLRSTEAFF,TGTGCCAGCAGTTTAAGGAGCACTGAAGCTTTCTTT
TRBJ1-5,.,TRBV18,.,CASSPGGGVRNQPQHF,TGTGCCAGCTCACCAGGCGGGGGCGTGCGCAATCAGCCCCAGCATTTT
TRBJ2-3,TRBD1,TRBV11-2,.,CASSFTGETDTQYF,TGTGCCAGCAGCTTCACAGGGGAAACAGATACGCAGTATTTT
TRBJ1-2,.,TRBV3-1/TRBV3-2,few,CASSQGLQSYGYTF,TGTGCCAGCAGCCAAGGGCTACAGTCCTATGGCTACACCTTC
TRBJ1-5,TRBD1,TRBV19,.,CASSRGQGSQPQHF,TGTGCCAGTAGCCGGGGACAGGGCTCTCAGCCCCAGCATTTT
TRBJ2-2,TRBD2,TRBV6-2/TRBV6-3,.,CASSYAAGETGELFF,TGTGCCAGCAGTTACGCGGCGGGAGAGACCGGGGAGCTGTTTTTT
TRBJ1-1,.,TRBV5-1,.,CASSGGDLAEAFF,TGCGCCAGCAGCGGAGGGGATTTGGCTGAAGCTTTCTTT
TRBJ2-5,.,TRBV6-5,.,CASSSISRLETQYF,TGTGCCAGCAGTTCGATTAGCAGATTGGAGACCCAGTACTTC
TRBJ1-4,TRBD1,TRBV5-1,.,CASSAQGQGDNEKLFF,TGCGCCAGCAGCGCGCAAGGACAGGGAGATAATGAAAAACTGTTTTTT
TRBJ2-7,.,TRBV25-1,.,CASSDAGPHYEQYF,TGTGCCAGCAGTGATGCGGGACCCCACTACGAGCAGTACTTC
TRBJ1-2,TRBD1,TRBV27,.,CASSSDRGYYGYTF,TGTGCCAGCAGTTCAGACAGGGGTTACTATGGCTACACCTTC
TRBJ2-5,.,TRBV2,once,CASKTGQMYQETQYF,TGTGCCAGCAAGACAGGCCAAATGTACCAAGAGACCCAGTACTTC
TRBJ1-5,.,TRBV19,.,CASSIAPQANQPQHF,TGTGCCAGTAGTATAGCCCCCCAAGCGAATCAGCCCCAGCATTTT
TRBJ2-4,TRBD2,TRBV5-1,.,CASTSGGSSWAKNIQYF,TGCGCCAGTACTAGCGGGGGGTCGAGCTGGGCCAAAAACATTCAGTACTTC
TRBJ1-2,.,TRBV9,.,CASTPGRGVYGYTF,TGTGCCAGCACCCCGGGACGGGGGGTCTATGGCTACACCTTC
TRBJ1-1,.,TRBV28,.,CASTWGAEAFF,TGTGCCAGCACATGGGGCGCGGAAGCTTTCTTT
TRBJ2-6,.,TRBV25-1,.,CASSDFGSGANVLTF,TGTGCCAGCAGTGATTTCGGCTCTGGGGCCAACGTCCTGACTTTC
TRBJ1-5,.,TRBV24-1,.,CATSTEGNQPQHF,TGTGCCACCAGTACAGAGGGTAATCAGCCCCAGCATTTT
TRBJ1-2,.,TRBV5-6,.,CASRPRANYGYTF,TGTGCCAGCAGACCGAGGGCTAACTATGGCTACACCTTC
TRBJ2-2,TRBD2,TRBV4-1,once,CASSQVEGLPGNTGELFF,TGCGCCAGCAGCCAAGTAGAGGGACTACCTGGGAACACCGGGGAGCTGTTTTTT
TRBJ1-5,TRBD1,TRBV5-1,.,CASSPDGQGNQPQHF,TGCGCCAGCAGCCCCGATGGACAGGGCAATCAGCCCCAGCATTTT
TRBJ1-5,.,TRBV10-2,.,CASSPREPARQPQHF,TGCGCCAGCAGCCCCCGGGAACCAGCGCGGCAGCCCCAGCATTTT
TRBJ1-5,.,TRBV6-5,.,CASRRVGDYQPQHF,TGTGCCAGCAGGAGAGTAGGGGATTATCAGCCCCAGCATTTT
TRBJ1-5,TRBD1,TRBV15,.,CATSFPGQGNQPQHF,TGTGCCACCAGCTTCCCGGGACAGGGCAATCAGCCCCAGCATTTT
TRBJ1-2,TRBD1,TRBV2,.,CASTPGTGVLYGYTF,TGTGCCAGCACTCCCGGGACAGGGGTTCTCTATGGCTACACCTTC
TRBJ1-2,.,TRBV7-9,.,CASSLAAANYGYTF,TGTGCCAGCAGCTTAGCGGCAGCGAACTATGGCTACACCTTC
TRBJ1-1,TRBD1,TRBV5-1,.,CASSLGYAGTGPSEAFF,TGCGCCAGCAGCTTGGGATACGCGGGGACAGGTCCTTCTGAAGCTTTCTTT
TRBJ1-2,.,TRBV5-1,.,CASTQYQQGVGYTF,TGCGCCAGCACCCAATATCAACAGGGAGTTGGCTACACCTTC
TRBJ1-5,TRBD1,TRBV28,.,CASSPRQGSSNQPQHF,TGTGCCAGCAGTCCGCGACAGGGTTCTAGCAATCAGCCCCAGCATTTT
TRBJ1-1,TRBD1,TRBV5-4,few,CASSLGSGQGARAFF,TGTGCCAGCAGCCTTGGGTCGGGACAGGGGGCGCGAGCTTTCTTT
TRBJ1-1,.,TRBV6-5,.,CASSYSTGWIAFF,TGTGCCAGCAGTTACTCAACAGGGTGGATCGCTTTCTTT